The 12 T cell receptor beta chains below all came from one sample that was sequenced in a study of blood T cell repertoires in COVID-19. Repertoires were generated with immunoSEQ multiplex PCR, while TCRdb's copy carries only in-frame clones and drops some. The repertoire includes approximately 300,000 clones, around nine tenths of them detected once, and roughly 3.9% sits in the top ten. The sample comprised PBMCs or T cells enriched from blood (not recorded which). The source of these receptors is a young woman who had been exposed to COVID-19.

The chain combines TRBV14 with TRBJ2-1; 11 nucleotides line up with TRBD2. The germline gives CDR1 SGHDN, CDR2 FVKESK. This CDR3 spans 18 amino acids. V was pared by 0 bases and J by 7 bases, with 11 bases of the junction left unmatched. The CDR3 DNA is TGTGCCAGCAGCCAAGATCTAGTTCGGGGACTAGCGGAGAATGAGCAGTTCTTC. Its translation is CASSQDLVRGLAENEQFF.

This chain joins TRBV9 and TRBJ1-4; D possibly corresponds to TRBD1 (5 bases). The V gene lost 0 bases and the J gene lost 6 bases, with 12 bases spanning the gap. The CDR3 totals 15 residues. Germline V gene sequence: CDR1 SGDLS, CDR2 YYNGEE. As DNA, the CDR3 is TGTGCCAGCAGCGTAGATCCCAGGGTGGATGAAAAACTGTTTTTT. Encoded protein: CASSVDPRVDEKLFF.

The chain combines TRBV12-5 with TRBJ2-7; 8 nucleotides align to TRBD1. Germline trimming cut 5 bases from V and 3 bases from J; bases unmatched to any gene: 9. Per the germline V gene, CDR1 is LGHNT and CDR2 is FRNRAP. The CDR3 is 15 amino acids. This chain's CDR3 is CASGLGQVGSYEQYF. The CDR3, as DNA: TGTGCTAGTGGTCTGGGACAGGTGGGCAGCTACGAGCAGTACTTC. Full variable domain (remainder filled in from reference TRBV12-5 and TRBJ2-7): DARVTQTPRHKVTEMGQEVTMRCQPILGHNTVFWYRQTMMQGLELLAYFRNRAPLDDSGMPKDRFSAEMPDATLATLKIQPSEPRDSAVYFCASGLGQVGSYEQYFGPGTRLTVT.

This sequence joins TRBV7-7 and TRBJ2-5; 7 bases are shared with TRBD2. The germline gives CDR1 SSHAT, CDR2 FNYEAQ (reference sequence). V was clipped by 5 bases and J by 1 base; unmatched bases: 10. The CDR3 is 16 residues long. The CDR3, as DNA: TGTGCCAGCAGCCCCGCGTCGGGGGGTACCCAAGAGACCCAGTACTTC. It yields the protein CASSPASGGTQETQYF.

The genes are TRBV6-2 or TRBV6-3 and TRBJ1-1; the match to TRBD1 covers 7 bases. The J segment lost 2 bases and the V segment lost 4 bases, leaving 19 bases of the junction unmatched. The CDR3 covers 19 residues. Germline V gene data show CDR1 as MNHEY and CDR2 as SVGEGT. The CDR3 bases are TGTGCCAGCAGTTTTCCCACGAAGGGACAGCCTTTCACCAACACTGAAGCTTTCTTT. It specifies CASSFPTKGQPFTNTEAFF.

In its sample, this clone was seen once. Here the CDR3 reads CASSRLGTANTEAFF. CDR3 nucleotide sequence: TGTGCCAGCAGCCGCCTCGGGACAGCGAACACTGAAGCTTTCTTT. The V call is TRBV14, the J call TRBJ1-1; 7 nucleotides align to TRBD1. The CDR3 is made up of 15 amino acids. Looked up from germline, CDR1 is SGHDN and CDR2 is FVKESK. V was pared by 4 bases and J by 1 base, with 6 bases of the junction left unmatched.

The chain couples TRBV7-8 to TRBJ1-5; D may be TRBD1 (5 bases). Per the germline V gene, CDR1 is SGHVS and CDR2 is FQNEAQ. V was cut by 1 base and J by 2 bases, with 9 bases left in between. The CDR3 extends over 15 amino acids. CDR3 sequence (DNA): TGTGCCAGCAGCTTAGGGGCCAGGGGCAATCAGCCCCAGCATTTT. This codes for CASSLGARGNQPQHF.

The V and J genes are TRBV11-2 and TRBJ2-1, with D hard to call. There are 13 residues in the CDR3. Trimming pared 1 base from V and 7 bases from J, leaving 8 bases between. Germline V gene sequence: CDR1 SGHAT, CDR2 FQNNGV. CDR3 amino acids: CASSLVLENEQFF. DNA for the CDR3: TGTGCCAGCAGCTTAGTTCTGGAGAATGAGCAGTTCTTC.

This clone was observed a handful of times. V is TRBV27 and J is TRBJ1-5, with 9 bases aligning to TRBD1. Germline V gene data show CDR1 as MNHEY and CDR2 as SMNVEV (reference sequence). V was pared by 4 bases and J by 7 bases, with 20 bases of the junction left unmatched. CDR3 length: 19 amino acids. CDR3 bases: TGTGCCAGCAGTTGGCGGGGTTCCCGATTACAGGGGGCGAAACAGCCCCAGCATTTT. It translates to CASSWRGSRLQGAKQPQHF.

A note on this clone: In the same sample, other DNA sequences code for this CDR3. This CDR3 reads CASSLGGSGNTIYF. Here the CDR3 DNA reads TGTGCCAGCAGCTTAGGAGGGTCTGGAAACACCATATATTTT. The chain is built from TRBV7-2 and TRBJ1-3, with D unclear. Deletions cut 1 base from V and 1 base from J, with 5 bases between. Germline V lookup: CDR1 SGHTA, CDR2 FQGNSA. The CDR3 loop spans 14 amino acids.

This chain uses TRBV4-3 with TRBJ2-3; 9 nucleotides match TRBD2. In germline, CDR1 is LGHNA, CDR2 YSLEER. The CDR3 totals 17 residues. Unmatched junction bases numbered 7, after V lost 0 bases and J lost 3 bases. CDR3 sequence: CASSQDRSGGGTDTQYF. CDR3 sequence (DNA): TGCGCCAGCAGCCAAGATCGTAGCGGGGGTGGGACAGATACGCAGTATTTT.

The chain recombines TRBV4-1 with TRBJ1-4, with D uncertain. The length of the CDR3 is 13 residues. Deletions cut 3 bases from V and 10 bases from J, with 12 bases between. CDR1 and CDR2 (germline): MGHRA, YSYEKL. CDR3 residues: CASSQQFRGKLFF. CDR3 nucleotide sequence: TGCGCCAGCAGCCAGCAATTCCGGGGAAAACTGTTTTTT.